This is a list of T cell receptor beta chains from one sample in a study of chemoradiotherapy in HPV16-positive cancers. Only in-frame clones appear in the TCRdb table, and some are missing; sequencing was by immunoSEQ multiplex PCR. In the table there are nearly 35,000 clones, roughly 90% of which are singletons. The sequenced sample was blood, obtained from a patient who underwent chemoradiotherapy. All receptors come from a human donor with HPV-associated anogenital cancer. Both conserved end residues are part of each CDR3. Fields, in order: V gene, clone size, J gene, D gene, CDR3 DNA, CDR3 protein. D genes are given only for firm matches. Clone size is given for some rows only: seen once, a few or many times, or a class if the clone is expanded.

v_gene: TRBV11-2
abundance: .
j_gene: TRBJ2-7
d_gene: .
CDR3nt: TGTGCCAGCAGCACGAGGGGGGCTATGGGCGGCGAGCAGTACTTC
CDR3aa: CASSTRGAMGGEQYF

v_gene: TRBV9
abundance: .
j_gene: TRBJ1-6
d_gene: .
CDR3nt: TGTGCCAGCGACTCCTTCGGGGGCACTGATAATTCACCCCTCCACTTT
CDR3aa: CASDSFGGTDNSPLHF

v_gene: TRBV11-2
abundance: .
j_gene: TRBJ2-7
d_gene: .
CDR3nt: TGTGCCAGCAGCTTACGAGACTACGGCTCCTACGAGCAGTACTTC
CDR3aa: CASSLRDYGSYEQYF

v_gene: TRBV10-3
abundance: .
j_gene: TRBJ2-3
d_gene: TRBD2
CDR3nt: TGTGCCATCAGTGTTATAGCGGGGGGGACGGATACGCAGTATTTT
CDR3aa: CAISVIAGGTDTQYF

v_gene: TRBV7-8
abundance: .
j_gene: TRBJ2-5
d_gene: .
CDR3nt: TGTGCCAGCAGCTTAGCCCCGGGACATAGGGACTTC
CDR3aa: CASSLAPGHRDF

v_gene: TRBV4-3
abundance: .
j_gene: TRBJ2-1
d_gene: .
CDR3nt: TGCGCCAGCAGCTCTGGGGTCTCTTGGAATGAGCAGTTCTTC
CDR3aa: CASSSGVSWNEQFF

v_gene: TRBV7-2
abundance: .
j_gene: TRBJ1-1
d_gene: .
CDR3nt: TGTGCCAGCAGCCCATCAGTTGGAACTGAAGCTTTCTTT
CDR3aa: CASSPSVGTEAFF

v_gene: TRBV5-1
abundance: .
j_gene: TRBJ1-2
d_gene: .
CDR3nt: TGCGCCAGCAGCCCGGGGGGACCCAACTATGGCTACACCTTC
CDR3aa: CASSPGGPNYGYTF

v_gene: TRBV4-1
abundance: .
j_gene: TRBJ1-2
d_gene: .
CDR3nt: TGCGCCAGCAGGACCGCCCAGGGAGCATCCCTCTATGGCTACACCTTC
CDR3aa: CASRTAQGASLYGYTF

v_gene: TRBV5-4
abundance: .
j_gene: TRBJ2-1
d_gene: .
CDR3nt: TGTGCCAGCAGCTCATTTCAGACTTTGAGCTCCTACAATGAGCAGTTCTTC
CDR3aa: CASSSFQTLSSYNEQFF

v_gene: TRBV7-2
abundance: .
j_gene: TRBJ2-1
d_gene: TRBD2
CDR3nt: TGTGCCAGCTTGGCGGGGGGTTACAATGAGCAGTTCTTC
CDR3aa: CASLAGGYNEQFF

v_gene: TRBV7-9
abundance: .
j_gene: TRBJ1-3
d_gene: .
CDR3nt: TGTGCCAGCAGCTTAGGGAGAAATGGAAACACCATATATTTT
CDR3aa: CASSLGRNGNTIYF

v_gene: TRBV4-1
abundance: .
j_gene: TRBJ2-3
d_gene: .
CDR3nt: TGCGCCAGCAGCCCTGAAATAACGCAGTATTTT
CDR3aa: CASSPEITQYF

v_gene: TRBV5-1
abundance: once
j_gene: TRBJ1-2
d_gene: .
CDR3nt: TGCGCCAGCAGCTCAGACCCGACAGTGAGGAGTGGCTACACCTTC
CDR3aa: CASSSDPTVRSGYTF

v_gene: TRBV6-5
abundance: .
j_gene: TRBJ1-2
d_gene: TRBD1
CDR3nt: TGTGCCAGCAGTTCCGGACAGGGGAGAAACTATGGCTACACCTTC
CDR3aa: CASSSGQGRNYGYTF

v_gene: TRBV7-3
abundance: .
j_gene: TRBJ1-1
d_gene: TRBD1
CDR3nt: TGTGCCAGCAGTATGACAGGGGTGAACACTGAAGCTTTCTTT
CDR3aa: CASSMTGVNTEAFF

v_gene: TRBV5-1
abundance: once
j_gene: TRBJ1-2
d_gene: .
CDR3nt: TGCGCCAGCAGCTTGGGAGCAGGGGACTACCGTGGCTACACCTTC
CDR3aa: CASSLGAGDYRGYTF

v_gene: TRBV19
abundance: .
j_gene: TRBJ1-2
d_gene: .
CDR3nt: TGTGCCAGTAGTATACGTGCAGACCCCTATGGCTACACCTTC
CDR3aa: CASSIRADPYGYTF

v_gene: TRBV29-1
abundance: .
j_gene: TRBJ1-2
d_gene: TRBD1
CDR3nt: TGCAGCGTTGGACAGGGCTATGGCTACACCTTC
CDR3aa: CSVGQGYGYTF

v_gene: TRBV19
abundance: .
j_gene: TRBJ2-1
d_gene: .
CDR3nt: TGTGCCAGTAGTATGGCGGGAAAGGGGCTTGAGCAGTTCTTC
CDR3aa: CASSMAGKGLEQFF

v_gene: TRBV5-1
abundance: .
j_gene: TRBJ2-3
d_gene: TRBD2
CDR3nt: TGCGCCAGCAGCTTGGTTCTAGCGGGGACACTCACAGATACGCAGTATTTT
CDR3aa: CASSLVLAGTLTDTQYF

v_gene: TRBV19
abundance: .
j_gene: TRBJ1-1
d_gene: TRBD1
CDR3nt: TGTGCCAGTAGTATATTTGGGACAGGGGTAAATGAAGCTTTCTTT
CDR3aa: CASSIFGTGVNEAFF